The rows below give T cell receptor beta chains drawn from one sample of a study of beta chain features in type 1 diabetes. Data came from immunoSEQ multiplex PCR; TCRdb stores just in-frame clones and leaves some out. Among around 340,000 clones, roughly 8% were seen once, and the ten largest hold under 0.5%. The specimen sequenced was central memory CD4+ T cells from blood. These receptors were obtained from a woman aged 18-30 years in good health. CDR3s include the opening cysteine and the closing phenylalanine or tryptophan.

>TRBV10-3
CAISESTGEAFF
>TRBV5-1
CASSLGQGPYNEQFF
>TRBV5-4
CASSLRGIYNEQFF
>TRBV4-2
CASSRRPGLAGADTQYF
>TRBV7-2
CASSLGRREQFF
>TRBV2
CASSETLEYEQYF
>TRBV28
CASTIQGTWNEQFF
>TRBV5-6
CASSSWGITVDTQYF
>TRBV7-9
CASSRQSGTEAFF
>TRBV28
CASSLSGAFPYEQYF
>TRBV28
CASRAQGIDTGELFF
>TRBV13
CASSRQETQYF
>TRBV27
CASSRKPNRGQPQHF
>TRBV7-9
CASSLDSNRNTIYF
>TRBV4-2
CASRQQGAGPFF
>TRBV9
CASSVLSHSGETQYF
>TRBV29-1
CSGTNTGELFF
>TRBV19
CASSIIVGRKETQYF
>TRBV7-2
CASSLEPGTSKFF
>TRBV28
CASGTGTGADSYNEQFF
>TRBV5-4
CASSLASQHTDTQYF
>TRBV7-2
CASSLFAGGLAEQYF
>TRBV7-3
CASKGQYNEQFF
>TRBV18
CASSPADGYTF
>TRBV7-2
CASSLAPRSEQYF
>TRBV10-3
CASRTGQGAIEQYF
>TRBV4-2
CASSESEVHTDTQYF
>TRBV6-5
CASSYSQGALYEQYF
>TRBV7-2
CASSLSGRPDTQYF